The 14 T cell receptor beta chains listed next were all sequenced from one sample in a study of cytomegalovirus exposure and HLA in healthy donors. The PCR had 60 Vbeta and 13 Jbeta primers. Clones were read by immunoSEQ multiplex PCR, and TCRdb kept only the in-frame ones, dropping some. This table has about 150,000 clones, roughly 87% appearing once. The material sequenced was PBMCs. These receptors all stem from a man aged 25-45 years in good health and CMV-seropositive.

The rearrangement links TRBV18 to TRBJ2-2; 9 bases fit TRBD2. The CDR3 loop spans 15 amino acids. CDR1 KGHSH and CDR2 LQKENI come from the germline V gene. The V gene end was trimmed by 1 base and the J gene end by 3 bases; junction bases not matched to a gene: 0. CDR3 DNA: TGTGCCAGCTCACCACGACTAGCGGACACCGGGGAGCTGTTTTTT. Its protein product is CASSPRLADTGELFF.

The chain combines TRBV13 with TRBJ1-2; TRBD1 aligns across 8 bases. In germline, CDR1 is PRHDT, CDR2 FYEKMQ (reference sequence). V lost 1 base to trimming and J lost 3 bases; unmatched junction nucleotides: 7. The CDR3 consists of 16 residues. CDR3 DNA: TGTGCCAGCAGCTTAGCGGGACAGGAGTCCTACTATGGCTACACCTTC. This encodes CASSLAGQESYYGYTF.

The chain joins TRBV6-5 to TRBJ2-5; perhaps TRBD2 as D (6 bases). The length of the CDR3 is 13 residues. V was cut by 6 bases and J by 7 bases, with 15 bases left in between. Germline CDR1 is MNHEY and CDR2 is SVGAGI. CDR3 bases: TGTGCCAGCAGCCTATCGGGACTTGCGACCCAGTACTTC. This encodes CASSLSGLATQYF.

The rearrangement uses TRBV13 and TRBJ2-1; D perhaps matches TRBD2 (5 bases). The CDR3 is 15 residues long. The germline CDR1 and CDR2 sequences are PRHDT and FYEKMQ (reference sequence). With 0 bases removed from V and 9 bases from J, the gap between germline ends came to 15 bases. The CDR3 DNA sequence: TGTGCCAGCAGCTTAGGGCACCGGGCCGGAGGTGAGCAGTTCTTC. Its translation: CASSLGHRAGGEQFF.

CDR3 in DNA: TGTGCCAGCAGCCAAGATAACGTGGACAGGGTGGGCAATCAGCCCCAGCATTTT. Translation gives CASSQDNVDRVGNQPQHF. The rearrangement links TRBV14 to TRBJ1-5; 8 bases are a match to TRBD1. V trimming: 0 bases; J trimming: 2 bases; junction bases outside the gene matches: 9. Germline V gene sequence: CDR1 SGHDN, CDR2 FVKESK. CDR3 length: 18 residues.

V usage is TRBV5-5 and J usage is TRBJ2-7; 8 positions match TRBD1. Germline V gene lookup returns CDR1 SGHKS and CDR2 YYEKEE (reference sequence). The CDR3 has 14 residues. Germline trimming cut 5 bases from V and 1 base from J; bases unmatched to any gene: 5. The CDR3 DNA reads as TGTGCCAGCAGTTCAGGGACAGGATCCTACGAGCAGTACTTC. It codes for CASSSGTGSYEQYF.

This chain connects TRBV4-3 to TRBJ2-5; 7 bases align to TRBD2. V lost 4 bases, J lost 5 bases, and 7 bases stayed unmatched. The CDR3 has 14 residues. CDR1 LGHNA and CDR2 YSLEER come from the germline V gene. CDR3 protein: CASSRLGGDETQYF. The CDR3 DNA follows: TGCGCCAGCAGCCGTCTGGGGGGGGATGAGACCCAGTACTTC.

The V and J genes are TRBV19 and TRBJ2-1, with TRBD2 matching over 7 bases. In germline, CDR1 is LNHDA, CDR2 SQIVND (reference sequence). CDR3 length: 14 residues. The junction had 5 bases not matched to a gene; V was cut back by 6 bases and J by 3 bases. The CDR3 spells CASRLGEGYNEQFF. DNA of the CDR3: TGTGCCAGTAGGCTAGGGGAGGGCTACAATGAGCAGTTCTTC.

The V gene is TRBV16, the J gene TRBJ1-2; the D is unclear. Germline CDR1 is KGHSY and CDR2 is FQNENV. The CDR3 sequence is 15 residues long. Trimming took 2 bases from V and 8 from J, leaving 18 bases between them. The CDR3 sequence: CASSQNWPERGGYTF. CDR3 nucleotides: TGTGCCAGCAGCCAAAATTGGCCGGAAAGAGGGGGCTACACCTTC.

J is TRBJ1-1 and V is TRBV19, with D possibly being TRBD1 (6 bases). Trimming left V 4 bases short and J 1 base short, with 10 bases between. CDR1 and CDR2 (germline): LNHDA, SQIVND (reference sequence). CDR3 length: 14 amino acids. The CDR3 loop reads CASSRQAANTEAFF. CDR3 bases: TGTGCCAGTAGTAGACAGGCCGCGAACACTGAAGCTTTCTTT.

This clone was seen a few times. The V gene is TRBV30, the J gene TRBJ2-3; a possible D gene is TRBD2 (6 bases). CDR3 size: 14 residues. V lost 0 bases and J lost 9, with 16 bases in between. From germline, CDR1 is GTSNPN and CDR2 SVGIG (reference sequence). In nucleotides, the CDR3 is TGTGCCTGGAGTGTGGCGGGCGGTGGGGGGACGCAGTATTTT. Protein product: CAWSVAGGGGTQYF.

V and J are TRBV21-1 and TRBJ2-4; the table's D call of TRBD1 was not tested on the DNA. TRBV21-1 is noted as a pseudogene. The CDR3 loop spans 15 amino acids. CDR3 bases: TGTGCCAGCAGCAAAGGGGGACAGGGGGCTTACATTCAGTACTTC. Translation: CASSKGGQGAYIQYF.

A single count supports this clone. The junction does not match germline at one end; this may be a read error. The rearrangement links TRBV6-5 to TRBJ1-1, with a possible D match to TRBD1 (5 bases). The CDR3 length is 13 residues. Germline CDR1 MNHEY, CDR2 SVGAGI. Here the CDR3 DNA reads TGTGCCAGCAGTTGGACAAAGAACACTGGAGCTTTCTTT. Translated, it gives CASSWTKNTGAFF.

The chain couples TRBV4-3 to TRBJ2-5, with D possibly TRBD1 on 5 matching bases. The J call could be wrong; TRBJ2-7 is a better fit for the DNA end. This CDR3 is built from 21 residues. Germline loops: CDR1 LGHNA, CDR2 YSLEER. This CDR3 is CASSQDLPAGQGPISTYEQYF. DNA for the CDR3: TGCGCCAGCAGCCAAGATCTGCCCGCCGGGCAGGGCCCTATCAGCACCTACGAGCAGTACTTC.